The 24 T cell receptor beta chains below were found in one sample sequenced in a study of blood T cell repertoires in COVID-19. TCRdb's copy holds only in-frame clones and misses some; the assay was immunoSEQ multiplex PCR. The sample gives about 77,000 clones, 80% of which show up once; roughly 4.8% is in the top ten. What was sequenced was peripheral blood. All receptors come from a woman in her seventies with acute or convalescent COVID-19.

The rearrangement joins TRBV5-1 to TRBJ1-1; no reliable D call. The germline V gene encodes CDR1 SGHRS and CDR2 YFSETQ. Trimming took off 4 bases at V and 1 base at J, with 11 bases between the two ends. The CDR3 is made up of 14 amino acids. DNA for the CDR3: TGCGCCAGCAGCCGAGACCCGGGGAACACTGAAGCTTTCTTT. Translating gives CASSRDPGNTEAFF.

CDR3 coding DNA: TGTGCCAGCAGCGAAACAACAGGAAATTATGGCTACACCTTC. This sequence encodes CASSETTGNYGYTF. The chain is built from TRBV11-3 and TRBJ1-2; weak D call: TRBD1 (5 bases). The CDR3 contains 14 residues. V lost 5 bases to trimming and J lost 5 bases, with 15 bases between them. CDR1 and CDR2 (germline): SGHNT, YENEEA. The full variable domain, rest sourced from reference TRBV11-3 and TRBJ1-2, is EAGVVQSPRYKIIEKKQPVAFWCNPISGHNTLYWYLQNLGQGPELLIRYENEEAVDDSQLPKDRFSAERLKGVDSTLKIQPAELGDSAVYLCASSETTGNYGYTFGSGTRLTVV.

The chain links TRBV7-6 to TRBJ2-4, with D possibly being TRBD1 (5 bases). V was clipped by 3 bases and J by 6 bases, with 15 bases between them. CDR3 length: 15 amino acids. The germline V gene has CDR1 SGHVS and CDR2 FNYEAQ. CDR3 sequence (DNA): TGTGCCAGCAGCTTGGGGCCCTCGGCCGGAAACATTCAGTACTTC. Translated, it gives CASSLGPSAGNIQYF.

The chain joins TRBV5-1 to TRBJ2-3; TRBD2 matches at 9 bases. V shed 0 bases, J shed 2 bases, and the junction held 4 bases outside the gene matches. CDR3 size: 16 residues. CDR1 SGHRS and CDR2 YFSETQ come from the germline V gene. The CDR3 DNA sequence: TGCGCCAGCAGCTTGGCTAGCGGGGATATCACAGATACGCAGTATTTT. Translation gives CASSLASGDITDTQYF.

The chain is built from TRBV7-9 and TRBJ2-7; possible D gene TRBD2, 6 bases. This CDR3 spans 17 amino acids. Germline assignment: CDR1 SEHNR and CDR2 FQNEAQ (reference sequence). With 3 bases removed from V and 2 bases from J, the gap between germline ends came to 20 bases. CDR3: CASSFPPTRGLPYEQYF. Written as DNA, the CDR3 is TGTGCCAGCAGCTTCCCCCCCACGCGGGGACTCCCCTACGAGCAGTACTTC.

The chain couples TRBV6-5 to TRBJ1-1, with 7 nucleotides matching TRBD1. The CDR3 consists of 14 residues. J lost 6 bases, V lost 7 bases, and 11 bases had no gene match. Germline assignment: CDR1 MNHEY and CDR2 SVGAGI. The CDR3 is CASKIGGGAPEAFF. The CDR3 DNA reads as TGTGCCAGCAAAATAGGAGGGGGCGCCCCTGAAGCTTTCTTT.

The chain couples TRBV18 to TRBJ2-1; D is possibly TRBD1 (5 bases). This CDR3 contains 16 residues. V was pared by 2 bases and J by 8 bases, with 19 bases between. Germline V gene data show CDR1 as KGHSH and CDR2 as LQKENI. The CDR3 DNA reads TGTGCCAGCTCACCAAGGGGAATCTTGCTCAAGGATGAGCAGTTCTTC. Translated: CASSPRGILLKDEQFF. Full variable domain (outside the CDR3, taken from reference TRBV18 and TRBJ2-1): NAGVMQNPRHLVRRRGQEARLRCSPMKGHSHVYWYRQLPEEGLKFMVYLQKENIIDESGMPKERFSAEFPKEGPSILRIQQVVRGDSAAYFCASSPRGILLKDEQFFGPGTRLTVL.

V is TRBV29-1 and J is TRBJ1-2; D is unclear. CDR1 is SQVTM and CDR2 is ANQGSEA in the germline V gene. V shed 6 bases and J shed 0 bases, with 14 bases lying between them. The CDR3 has 14 residues. In DNA form, the CDR3 reads TGCAGCGTGGACGGGATGAGAGCTAACTATGGCTACACCTTC. It specifies CSVDGMRANYGYTF. The whole variable domain, remainder taken from reference TRBV29-1 and TRBJ1-2, is SAVISQKPSRDICQRGTSLTIQCQVDSQVTMMFWYRQQPGQSLTLIATANQGSEATYESGFVIDKFPISRPNLTFSTLTVSNMSPEDSSIYLCSVDGMRANYGYTFGSGTRLTVV.

The chain has TRBV5-4 and TRBJ2-2; the match to TRBD2 covers 7 bases. J gave up 1 base and V 8 bases, and 8 bases lay outside the gene matches. Germline-derived CDR1 and CDR2 are SGHNT and YYREEE (reference sequence). There are 15 residues in the CDR3. This CDR3 reads CASYPSGENTGELFF. The CDR3 DNA reads TGTGCCAGTTACCCGAGCGGGGAGAACACCGGGGAGCTGTTTTTT.

The chain is built from TRBV5-1 and TRBJ2-7; 8 bases are a match to TRBD1. Trimming removed 0 bases from V and 4 bases from J; junction bases left unmatched: 0. The CDR3 is 13 residues long. Looked up from germline, CDR1 is SGHRS and CDR2 is YFSETQ. The CDR3 loop is CASSLDRGYEQYF. CDR3 DNA: TGCGCCAGCAGCTTGGACAGGGGGTACGAGCAGTACTTC.

The chain links TRBV6-5 to TRBJ1-2; maybe TRBD1 (5 bases). The CDR3 has 14 residues. Trimming took off 5 bases at V and 8 bases at J, with 18 bases between the two ends. CDR1 is MNHEY, CDR2 SVGAGI, per germline. CDR3 DNA sequence: TGTGCCAGCAGTAAGTTGACAGTTGCGAGGGGCTACACCTTC. Amino acids: CASSKLTVARGYTF.

The chain links TRBV19 to TRBJ2-5; D perhaps matches TRBD1 (5 bases). The germline V gene has CDR1 LNHDA and CDR2 SQIVND (reference sequence). V lost 2 bases and J 3 bases, leaving 13 bases between the germline ends. The length of the CDR3 is 15 residues. The CDR3 nucleotides are TGTGCCAGTAGTATACGTCTGACAGTCGAAGAGACCCAGTACTTC. It translates to CASSIRLTVEETQYF.

This chain uses TRBV21-1 with TRBJ1-5; TRBD1 is taken as the D call from the table, unchecked against the DNA. TRBV21-1 is marked as a pseudogene. The CDR3 consists of 18 residues. CDR3 DNA sequence: TGTGCCAGCAGCAAAGTTAGGGACAGGGTTAGGGGCAATCAGCCCCAGCATTTT. The encoded protein is CASSKVRDRVRGNQPQHF.

V gene TRBV3-1 (or the pseudogene TRBV3-2) combines with J gene TRBJ1-6; 9 nucleotides line up with TRBD1. Germline assignment: CDR1 LGHDT and CDR2 YNNKEL (reference sequence). The V gene end was trimmed by 2 bases and the J gene end by 7 bases; junction bases not matched to a gene: 6. The CDR3 runs to 16 residues. The CDR3 DNA sequence: TGTGCCAGCAGCCAAAACAGGGGGCCAGGGAATTCACCCCTCCACTTT. It is translated as CASSQNRGPGNSPLHF.

V and J are TRBV18 and TRBJ1-2, with D maybe TRBD1 (6 bases). Germline values: CDR1 KGHSH, CDR2 LQKENI. V lost 4 bases to trimming and J lost 5 bases, with 20 bases between them. CDR3 length: 16 amino acids. The CDR3 loop reads CASSRDRQAHRYGYTF. The CDR3 DNA is TGTGCCAGCTCACGGGATAGACAGGCCCACCGGTATGGCTACACCTTC.

The chain uses TRBV7-9 and TRBJ2-7; 9 bases match TRBD1. CDR3 length equals 14 residues. From germline, CDR1 is SEHNR and CDR2 FQNEAQ (reference sequence). The junction had 6 bases not matched to a gene; V was cut back by 4 bases and J by 5 bases. The CDR3 loop reads CASSSPGQGNEQYF. The CDR3 DNA reads TGTGCCAGCAGCTCACCGGGACAGGGAAACGAGCAGTACTTC.

This rearrangement joins TRBV6-5 to TRBJ1-2; D is unresolved. V lost 0 bases and J 6 bases, leaving 17 bases between the germline ends. Germline CDR1 MNHEY, CDR2 SVGAGI. CDR3 length equals 16 residues. The CDR3 sequence is CASSYSFPPFSDGYTF. The CDR3 nucleotides are TGTGCCAGCAGTTACTCGTTTCCGCCCTTCAGCGATGGCTACACCTTC.

V is TRBV7-2 and J is TRBJ1-2; D gene unclear. V gave up 1 base and J gave up 8 bases, with 14 bases separating them. Per germline, CDR1 SGHTA and CDR2 FQGNSA. There are 14 residues in the CDR3. The chain's CDR3 is CASSLGSEHGGYTF. The CDR3 nucleotides read TGTGCCAGCAGCTTAGGGAGCGAACATGGGGGCTACACCTTC.

The chain links TRBV6-5 to TRBJ1-4; 10 bases align to TRBD1. The CDR3 contains 14 residues. Germline CDR1 reads MNHEY; CDR2 reads SVGAGI. V lost 9 bases and J lost 6; bases outside the gene matches: 7. For the CDR3, the DNA is TGTGCCAGTTCTACCGGGACAGGGGATGAAAAACTGTTTTTT. This translates into CASSTGTGDEKLFF.

This clone is a singleton in its sample. The gene calls are TRBV18 and TRBJ1-1, with 7 bases lining up with TRBD1. Germline V gives CDR1 KGHSH, CDR2 LQKENI. CDR3 length: 16 residues. Trimming cost V 2 bases and J 4 bases; bases outside gene matches: 10. CDR3 sequence: CASSPRDSRWGTEAFF. The CDR3 nucleotides are TGTGCCAGCTCACCAAGGGACAGCCGCTGGGGCACTGAAGCTTTCTTT.

The chain links TRBV29-1 to TRBJ1-2; no clear D gene. Trimming took off 5 bases at V and 3 bases at J, with 13 bases between the two ends. Germline V gene lookup returns CDR1 SQVTM and CDR2 ANQGSEA. This CDR3 is built from 13 residues. This CDR3 is CSVREGSDYGYTF. For the CDR3, the DNA is TGCAGCGTTCGTGAGGGTAGTGACTATGGCTACACCTTC.

This chain joins TRBV6-2 or TRBV6-3 and TRBJ1-1; D unresolved. Germline V lookup: CDR1 MNHEY, CDR2 SVGEGT. CDR3 length: 14 residues. The V end was cut by 4 bases, the J end by 5 bases, with 14 bases between. The DNA of the CDR3 is TGTGCCAGCAGTTTAAGGAGTGGAGGAACTGAAGCTTTCTTT. Its protein is CASSLRSGGTEAFF.

V and J are TRBV12-3 or TRBV12-4 and TRBJ1-1; D is ambiguous. V lost 3 bases and J lost 7, with 12 bases in between. CDR3 length: 13 residues. CDR3 nucleotide sequence: TGTGCCAGCAGTTTTTCTTCGGGGAATGAAGCTTTCTTT. It encodes CASSFSSGNEAFF.

The rearrangement uses TRBV9 and TRBJ2-2; 8 bases fit TRBD1. The CDR3 loop spans 15 amino acids. Germline-derived CDR1 and CDR2 are SGDLS and YYNGEE. Germline trimming cut 3 bases from V and 6 bases from J; bases unmatched to any gene: 7. CDR3 in amino acids: CASSARGLGPGELFF. The CDR3 DNA reads as TGTGCCAGCAGCGCCAGGGGGCTCGGACCCGGGGAGCTGTTTTTT.